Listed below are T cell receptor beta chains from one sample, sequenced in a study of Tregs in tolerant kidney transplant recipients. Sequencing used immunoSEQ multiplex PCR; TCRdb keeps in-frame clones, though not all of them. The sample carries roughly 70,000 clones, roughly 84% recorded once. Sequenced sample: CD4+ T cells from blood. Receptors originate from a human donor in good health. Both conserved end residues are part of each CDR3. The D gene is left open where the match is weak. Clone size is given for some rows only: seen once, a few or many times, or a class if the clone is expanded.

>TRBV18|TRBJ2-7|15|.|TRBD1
CASSPDRDRIYQQYF
TGTGCCAGCTCACCGGACCGGGACAGGATTTACCAGCAGTACTTC
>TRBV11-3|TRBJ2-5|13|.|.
CASSFSRQETQYF
TGTGCCAGCAGCTTCAGCAGACAAGAGACCCAGTACTTC
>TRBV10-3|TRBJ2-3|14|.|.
CAMSSATQRDTQYF
TGTGCCATGTCTTCGGCTACCCAAAGGGATACGCAGTATTTT
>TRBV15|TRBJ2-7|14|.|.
CATSRDTGSHEQYF
TGTGCCACCAGCAGAGATACAGGGTCTCACGAGCAGTACTTC
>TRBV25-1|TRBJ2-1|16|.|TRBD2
CASTRIPRLASNEQFF
TGTGCCAGCACCCGAATCCCACGACTAGCGAGTAATGAGCAGTTCTTC
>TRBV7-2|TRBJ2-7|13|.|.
CASSSGLFYEQYF
TGTGCCAGCAGCTCGGGACTCTTTTACGAGCAGTACTTC
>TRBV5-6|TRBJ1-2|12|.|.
CASSLYNYGYTF
TGTGCCAGCAGCCTCTACAACTATGGCTACACCTTC
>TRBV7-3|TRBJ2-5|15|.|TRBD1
CASSLTGARGETQYF
TGTGCCAGCAGTCTAACAGGGGCCAGGGGAGAGACCCAGTACTTC
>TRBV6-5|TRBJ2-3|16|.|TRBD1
CASSYGGQGGTDTQYF
TGTGCCAGCAGTTACGGGGGACAGGGAGGGACAGATACGCAGTATTTT
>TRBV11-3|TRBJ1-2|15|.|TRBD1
CASSPSTGGNYGYTF
TGTGCCAGCAGCCCCTCGACAGGGGGGAACTATGGCTACACCTTC
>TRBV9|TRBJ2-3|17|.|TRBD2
CASSVLRTSGSPDTQYF
TGTGCCAGCAGCGTACTCAGGACTAGCGGGAGCCCTGATACGCAGTATTTT
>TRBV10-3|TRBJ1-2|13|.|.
CAISVQGNYGYTF
TGTGCCATCAGTGTTCAGGGTAACTATGGCTACACCTTC
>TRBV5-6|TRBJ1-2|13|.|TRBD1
CASSRDRNYGYTF
TGTGCCAGCAGCCGGGACAGAAATTATGGCTACACCTTC
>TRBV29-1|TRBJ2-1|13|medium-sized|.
CSVPRLDYNEQFF
TGCAGCGTGCCAAGACTAGACTACAATGAGCAGTTCTTC
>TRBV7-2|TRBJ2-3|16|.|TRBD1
CASSARQGGSTDTQYF
TGTGCCAGCAGCGCGAGACAGGGGGGATCAACAGATACGCAGTATTTT
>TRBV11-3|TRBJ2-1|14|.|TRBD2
CASSPGTSRNEQFF
TGTGCCAGCAGTCCCGGGACTAGCCGAAATGAGCAGTTCTTC
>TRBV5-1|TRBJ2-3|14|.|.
CASSLDRGGDTQYF
TGCGCCAGCAGCTTGGATAGGGGAGGTGATACGCAGTATTTT
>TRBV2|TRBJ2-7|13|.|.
CASTRKVSNEQYF
TGTGCCAGCACCCGTAAGGTCTCGAACGAGCAGTACTTC
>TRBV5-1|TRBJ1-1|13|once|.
CASSPIKNTEAFF
TGCGCCAGCAGCCCAATTAAGAACACTGAAGCTTTCTTT
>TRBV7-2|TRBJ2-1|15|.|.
CASSLRGGRYNEQFF
TGTGCCAGCAGCTTACGGGGCGGGCGTTACAATGAGCAGTTCTTC
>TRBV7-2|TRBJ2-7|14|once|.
CASSLEWMSYEQYF
TGTGCCAGCAGCTTAGAATGGATGTCCTACGAGCAGTACTTC
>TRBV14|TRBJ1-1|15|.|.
CASSQALGLGTEAFF
TGTGCCAGCAGCCAAGCCCTGGGCCTGGGCACTGAAGCTTTCTTT
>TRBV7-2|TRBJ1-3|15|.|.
CASSPASSSGNTIYF
TGTGCCAGCAGCCCCGCATCCAGCTCTGGAAACACCATATATTTT
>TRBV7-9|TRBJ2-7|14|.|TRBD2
CASSQLAGVHEQYF
TGTGCCAGCAGCCAACTAGCGGGAGTACACGAGCAGTACTTC
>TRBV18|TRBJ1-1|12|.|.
CASSPGHTEAFF
TGTGCCAGCTCTCCGGGACACACTGAAGCTTTCTTT
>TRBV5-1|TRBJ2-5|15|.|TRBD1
CASSLVTGGDETQYF
TGCGCCAGCAGCTTGGTGACAGGGGGGGACGAGACCCAGTACTTC
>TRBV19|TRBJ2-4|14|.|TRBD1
CASSLDRVYDIQYF
TGTGCCAGTAGTCTCGACAGGGTATATGACATTCAGTACTTC
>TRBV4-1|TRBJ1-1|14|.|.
CASSLWGMTAGAFF
TGCGCCAGCAGCCTCTGGGGAATGACAGCAGGAGCTTTCTTT
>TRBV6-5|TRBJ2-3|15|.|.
CASSSQAGEVDTQYF
TGTGCCAGCAGTTCCCAGGCTGGCGAGGTAGATACGCAGTATTTT
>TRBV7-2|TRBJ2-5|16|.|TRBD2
CASSLARGGILETQYF
TGTGCCAGCAGCTTAGCTCGGGGGGGCATCCTTGAGACCCAGTACTTC
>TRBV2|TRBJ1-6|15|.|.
CASSVRQGRGSPLHF
TGTGCCAGCAGTGTGAGGCAGGGGAGAGGGTCACCCCTCCACTTT
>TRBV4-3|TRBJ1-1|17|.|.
CASSQDTPQGWYTEAFF
TGCGCCAGCAGCCAAGACACCCCACAGGGCTGGTACACTGAAGCTTTCTTT
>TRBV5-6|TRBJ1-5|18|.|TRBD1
CASSLFRGGGGGNQPQHF
TGTGCCAGCAGCTTGTTTCGAGGGGGCGGCGGTGGCAATCAGCCCCAGCATTTT
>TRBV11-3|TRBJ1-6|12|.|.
CASSLKDSPLHF
TGTGCCAGCAGCTTAAAGGATTCACCCCTCCACTTT
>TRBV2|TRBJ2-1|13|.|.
CASSERRGNEQFF
TGTGCCAGCAGTGAAAGGCGGGGCAATGAGCAGTTCTTC
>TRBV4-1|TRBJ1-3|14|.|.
CASSQPGRRNTIYF
TGCGCCAGCAGCCAGCCGGGGAGGAGAAACACCATATATTTT
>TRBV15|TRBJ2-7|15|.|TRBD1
CATGTFDREEGEQYF
TGTGCCACCGGAACTTTCGACAGGGAAGAAGGCGAGCAGTACTTC
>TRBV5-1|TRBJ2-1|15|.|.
CASSLGGNSYNEQFF
TGCGCCAGCAGCTTGGGCGGTAACTCCTACAATGAGCAGTTCTTC
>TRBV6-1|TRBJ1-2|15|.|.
CASRPPWAPPYGYTF
TGTGCCAGCAGACCGCCCTGGGCCCCCCCCTATGGCTACACCTTC
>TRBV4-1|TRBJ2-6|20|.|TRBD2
CASSPDGRGALFSGANVLTF
TGCGCCAGCAGCCCCGATGGGCGGGGGGCCCTTTTCTCTGGGGCCAACGTCCTGACTTTC
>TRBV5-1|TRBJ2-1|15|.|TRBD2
CASSLVLAADNEQFF
TGCGCCAGCAGCTTGGTTCTAGCGGCTGACAATGAGCAGTTCTTC
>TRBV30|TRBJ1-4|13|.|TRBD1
CAWTRDSNEKLFF
TGTGCCTGGACCCGGGACAGTAATGAAAAACTGTTTTTT
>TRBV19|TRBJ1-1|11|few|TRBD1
CASGRGIEAFF
TGTGCCAGTGGCAGGGGGATAGAAGCTTTCTTT
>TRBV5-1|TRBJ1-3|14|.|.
CASRLKDSGNTIYF
TGCGCCAGCCGCTTAAAGGACAGTGGAAACACCATATATTTT
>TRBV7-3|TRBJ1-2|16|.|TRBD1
CASSLTPGTGSDGYTF
TGTGCCAGCAGCTTAACCCCCGGGACAGGAAGTGATGGCTACACCTTC
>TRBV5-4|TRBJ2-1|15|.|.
CASSSKRAPYNEQFF
TGTGCCAGCAGCTCTAAGCGGGCCCCCTACAATGAGCAGTTCTTC
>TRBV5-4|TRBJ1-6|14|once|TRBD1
CASSWGQGTSPLHF
TGTGCCAGCAGCTGGGGACAGGGGACCTCACCCCTCCACTTT
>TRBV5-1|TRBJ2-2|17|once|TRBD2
CASSRDSLALNTGELFF
TGCGCCAGCAGCCGAGACTCACTAGCGTTGAACACCGGGGAGCTGTTTTTT
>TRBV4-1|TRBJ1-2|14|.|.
CASSPIGQTYGYTF
TGCGCCAGCAGCCCCATAGGCCAGACATATGGCTACACCTTC
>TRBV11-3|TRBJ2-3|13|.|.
CASSRTTTDTQYF
TGTGCCAGCAGCCGGACTACCACAGATACGCAGTATTTT
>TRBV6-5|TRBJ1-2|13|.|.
CASWALGAGGYTF
TGTGCCAGCTGGGCCCTCGGGGCTGGGGGCTACACCTTC
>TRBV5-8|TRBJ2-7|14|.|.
CASSRAWEYYEQYF
TGTGCCAGCAGTCGTGCCTGGGAGTACTACGAGCAGTACTTC
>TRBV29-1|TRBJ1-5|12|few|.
CSVAASGQPQHF
TGCAGCGTTGCGGCCTCGGGACAGCCCCAGCATTTT
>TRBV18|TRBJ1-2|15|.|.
CASSPTTERPRGYTF
TGTGCCAGCTCACCAACCACAGAGAGGCCGAGAGGCTACACCTTC
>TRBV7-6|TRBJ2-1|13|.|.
CASSPGLSDEQFF
TGTGCCAGCAGCCCGGGACTCTCGGATGAGCAGTTCTTC
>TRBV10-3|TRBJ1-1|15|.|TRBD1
CAISYTTGGGTEAFF
TGTGCCATCAGTTACACGACAGGGGGAGGAACTGAAGCTTTCTTT